This passage covers 20 T cell receptor beta chains from one sample sequenced in a study of T cell responses to AZD1222 COVID-19 vaccine. Sequencing was performed with immunoSEQ multiplex PCR; in TCRdb, only in-frame clones are kept and a portion is missing. The sample includes about 130,000 clones, around 90% seen only once; the top ten take 5% to 7.5%. Sequenced material: peripheral blood, taken on day 0 of AZD1222 vaccination. All receptors come from an adult in good health.

This rearrangement joins TRBV5-6 to TRBJ2-7; 7 positions agree with TRBD1. This CDR3 spans 15 amino acids. V lost 0 bases, J lost 1 base, and 4 bases stayed unmatched. Germline loops: CDR1 SGHDT, CDR2 YYEEEE. In nucleotides, the CDR3 is TGTGCCAGCAGCTTGGTACCAGGGGGTTCCTACGAGCAGTACTTC. It encodes CASSLVPGGSYEQYF.

This sequence joins TRBV7-4 and TRBJ1-5; the match to TRBD1 covers 7 bases. Trimming at V came to 5 bases and at J to 0 bases, leaving 7 bases not matched to a gene. The germline V gene has CDR1 SGHVT and CDR2 SQSDAQ. This CDR3 comprises 16 residues. CDR3 coding DNA: TGTGCCAGCAGCCCCGGGACAGTTCATAGCAATCAGCCCCAGCATTTT. It codes for CASSPGTVHSNQPQHF.

The gene calls are TRBV4-3 and TRBJ2-4; 8 bases map to TRBD2. The CDR3 is made up of 17 amino acids. Trimming at V came to 0 bases and at J to 2 bases, leaving 6 bases not matched to a gene. CDR1 and CDR2 from the germline V gene are LGHNA and YSLEER. The CDR3 is CASSQDPGGPSKNIQYF. The CDR3 nucleotides read TGCGCCAGCAGCCAAGATCCGGGGGGGCCCTCCAAAAACATTCAGTACTTC.

Worth noting for this clone: The junction does not match germline at one end; this may be a read error. V usage is TRBV7-7 and J usage is TRBJ2-1; D is unresolved. The CDR3 extends over 13 amino acids. CDR1 is SSHAT and CDR2 is FNYEAQ in the germline V gene (reference sequence). CDR3 residues: CASSLAPTDPQFF. The CDR3 region has the DNA TGTGCTAGCAGCTTAGCTCCCACCGACCCACAGTTCTTC.

In this sample, this clone turned up a few times. The chain carries TRBV7-9 and TRBJ1-3; unclear D gene. Germline-derived CDR1 and CDR2 are SEHNR and FQNEAQ (reference sequence). Trimming took 4 bases from V and 7 from J, leaving 14 bases between them. The CDR3 covers 14 residues. The CDR3 region has the DNA TGTGCCAGCAGCTCGACCCGTTCGGGGAACACCATATATTTT. It yields the protein CASSSTRSGNTIYF. Filled out from reference TRBV7-9 and TRBJ1-3, the complete variable domain reads DTGVSQNPRHKITKRGQNVTFRCDPISEHNRLYWYRQTLGQGPEFLTYFQNEAQLEKSRLLSDRFSAERPKGSFSTLEIQRTEQGDSAMYLCASSSTRSGNTIYFGEGSWLTVV.

The chain has TRBV12-3 or TRBV12-4 and TRBJ1-6, with unresolved D. Trimming cost V 5 bases and J 6 bases, with 5 bases left between them. This CDR3 comprises 12 residues. The CDR3 loop reads CASSLVNSPLHF. CDR3 DNA: TGTGCCAGCAGTCTTGTTAATTCACCCCTCCACTTT.

This chain uses TRBV7-2 with TRBJ2-1; D is ambiguous. CDR1 is SGHTA, CDR2 FQGNSA, per germline. The CDR3 sequence is 12 residues long. V dropped 5 bases and J dropped 2 bases, with 4 bases sitting between them. The CDR3 is CASSPAYNEQFF. CDR3 bases: TGTGCCAGCAGCCCTGCCTACAATGAGCAGTTCTTC.

This clone appeared once. The V gene is TRBV6-5, the J gene TRBJ1-2; the match to TRBD1 covers 8 bases. Germline CDR1 is MNHEY and CDR2 is SVGAGI. With V trimmed by 11 bases and J by 1 base, 6 bases remained unmatched. The CDR3 covers 13 residues. The DNA of the CDR3 is TGTGCCGCGGGACAGGCTCTTAACTATGGCTACACCTTC. Residues: CAAGQALNYGYTF.

J is TRBJ2-7 and V is TRBV30; no reliable D call. Trimming cost V 0 bases and J 2 bases, with 14 bases left between them. Germline CDR1 reads GTSNPN; CDR2 reads SVGIG (reference sequence). The CDR3 totals 15 residues. The CDR3 region is CAWSVLWGNPYEQYF. The CDR3 region has the DNA TGTGCCTGGAGTGTACTTTGGGGTAATCCCTACGAGCAGTACTTC.

V is TRBV7-9 and J is TRBJ2-5; TRBD2 aligns across 8 bases. Germline CDR1 reads SEHNR; CDR2 reads FQNEAQ (reference sequence). The CDR3 is made up of 15 amino acids. With V trimmed by 0 bases and J by 3 bases, 3 bases remained unmatched. The CDR3 loop reads CASSLASGAKETQYF. The CDR3 DNA follows: TGTGCCAGCAGCTTAGCTAGCGGGGCGAAAGAGACCCAGTACTTC.

This chain uses TRBV27 with TRBJ2-1; no firm D call. CDR3 size: 13 residues. Per the germline V gene, CDR1 is MNHEY and CDR2 is SMNVEV (reference sequence). The V gene lost 2 bases and the J gene lost 2 bases, with 4 bases spanning the gap. The DNA for the CDR3 is TGTGCCAGCAGTTTAAGGGCCTACAATGAGCAGTTCTTC. Its protein product is CASSLRAYNEQFF.

The V gene is TRBV7-2, the J gene TRBJ2-1; the D gene could be TRBD1 or TRBD2 (6 bases each). The CDR3 spans 17 residues. The V end lost 6 bases, the J end lost 7 bases, and 25 bases lay between the germline ends. Germline CDR1 is SGHTA and CDR2 is FQGNSA. The CDR3 protein is CASSPGGGAIGGNEQFF. The CDR3 DNA reads as TGTGCCAGCAGTCCCGGGGGCGGGGCAATAGGAGGGAATGAGCAGTTCTTC.

This chain links TRBV18 with TRBJ1-1; unclear D gene. The CDR3 contains 14 residues. Looked up from germline, CDR1 is KGHSH and CDR2 is LQKENI. V was trimmed by 3 bases and J by 9 bases, leaving 17 bases between them. The CDR3: CASSPLGGRTQAFF. CDR3 bases: TGTGCCAGCTCACCCCTGGGCGGACGGACCCAAGCTTTCTTT. Looking up the rest from reference TRBV18 and TRBJ1-1 gives the full variable domain: NAGVMQNPRHLVRRRGQEARLRCSPMKGHSHVYWYRQLPEEGLKFMVYLQKENIIDESGMPKERFSAEFPKEGPSILRIQQVVRGDSAAYFCASSPLGGRTQAFFGQGTRLTVV.

This sequence joins TRBV11-2 and TRBJ2-1; D not resolved. Trimming took 0 bases from V and 15 from J, leaving 12 bases between them. Germline V CDR1 and CDR2: SGHAT, FQNNGV. CDR3 size: 12 residues. In nucleotides, the CDR3 is TGTGCCAGCAGCTTAGAGCTAGTTGCTAGGTTCTTC. This gives the protein CASSLELVARFF. Full variable domain (outside the CDR3, taken from reference TRBV11-2 and TRBJ2-1): EAGVAQSPRYKIIEKRQSVAFWCNPISGHATLYWYQQILGQGPKLLIQFQNNGVVDDSQLPKDRFSAERLKGVDSTLKIQPAKLEDSAVYLCASSLELVARFFGPGTRLTVL.

The J gene is TRBJ2-3, the V gene TRBV24-1; a possible D gene is TRBD2 (5 bases). The V gene's germline CDR1 is KGHDR and CDR2 SFDVKD. The CDR3 length is 16 residues. Trimming pared 4 bases from V and 2 bases from J, leaving 15 bases between. The CDR3 DNA reads as TGTGCCACCAGTGACCCCCGCGGCGGACTCACAGATACGCAGTATTTT. This codes for CATSDPRGGLTDTQYF.

V gene TRBV2 combines with J gene TRBJ1-1, with 7 bases fitting TRBD1. V lost 6 bases, J lost 7 bases, and 5 bases stayed unmatched. This CDR3 has 12 residues. Germline CDR1 and CDR2: SNHLY and FYNNEI. DNA of the CDR3: TGTGCCAGCAGGAGGGGGCATGGTGAAGCTTTCTTT. Residues: CASRRGHGEAFF.

The CDR3 DNA sequence: TGTGCCAGCATTCAAGCCTTCGACAGGGGGGTTTTAAACTATGGCTACACCTTC. Amino acids: CASIQAFDRGVLNYGYTF. The chain combines TRBV27 with TRBJ1-2, with 9 bases identical to TRBD1. The J segment lost 2 bases and the V segment lost 7 bases, leaving 17 bases of the junction unmatched. The germline CDR1 and CDR2 sequences are MNHEY and SMNVEV (reference sequence). The CDR3 is made up of 18 amino acids.

The chain links TRBV18 to TRBJ1-2; possible D gene TRBD1, 5 bases. The CDR3 covers 17 residues. The V gene's germline CDR1 is KGHSH and CDR2 LQKENI. Deletions cut 0 bases from V and 6 bases from J, with 20 bases between. CDR3 loop: CASSPPGLVQGRDGYTF. The DNA of the CDR3 is TGTGCCAGCTCACCACCGGGGCTGGTGCAGGGCAGGGATGGCTACACCTTC.

The V gene is TRBV15, the J gene TRBJ2-4, with D possibly being TRBD1 (5 bases). The CDR3 runs 18 residues. Looked up from germline, CDR1 is LNHNV and CDR2 is YYDKDF (reference sequence). Between the trimmed V and J ends, which lost 0 bases and 1 base, there was a span of 16 bases. CDR3 sequence (DNA): TGTGCCACCAGCAGAGATCCCCAGGGAAGTATGGCCAAAAACATTCAGTACTTC. It is translated as CATSRDPQGSMAKNIQYF.

This chain connects TRBV7-8 to TRBJ2-4; the D gene is possibly TRBD1 (6 bases). Germline V lookup: CDR1 SGHVS, CDR2 FQNEAQ. The CDR3 is 12 amino acids. Trimming cost V 8 bases and J 8 bases, with 13 bases left between them. The CDR3 DNA reads as TGTGCCAGCGGAACAGGGTCGGACATTCAGTACTTC. Translating gives CASGTGSDIQYF.